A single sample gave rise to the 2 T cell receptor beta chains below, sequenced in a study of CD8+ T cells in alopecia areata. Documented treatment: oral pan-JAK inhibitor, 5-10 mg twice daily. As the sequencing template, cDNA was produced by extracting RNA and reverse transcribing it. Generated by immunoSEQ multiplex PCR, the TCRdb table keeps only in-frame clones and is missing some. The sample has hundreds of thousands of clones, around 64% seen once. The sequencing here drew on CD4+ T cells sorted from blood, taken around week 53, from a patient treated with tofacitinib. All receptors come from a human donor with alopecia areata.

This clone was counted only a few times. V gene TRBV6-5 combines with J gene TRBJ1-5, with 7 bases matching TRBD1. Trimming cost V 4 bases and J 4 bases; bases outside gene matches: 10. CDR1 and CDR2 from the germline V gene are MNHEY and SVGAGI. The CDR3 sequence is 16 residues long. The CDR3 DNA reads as TGTGCCAGCAGTTCCAACAGGGGAGAGGGTAATCAGCCCCAGCATTTT. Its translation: CASSSNRGEGNQPQHF.

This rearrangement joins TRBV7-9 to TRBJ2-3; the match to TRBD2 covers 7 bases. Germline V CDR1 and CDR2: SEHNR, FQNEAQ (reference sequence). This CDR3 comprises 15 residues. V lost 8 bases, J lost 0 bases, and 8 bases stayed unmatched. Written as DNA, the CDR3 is TGTGCCAGCGTTAGAGGGCGGGGGAGCACAGATACGCAGTATTTT. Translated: CASVRGRGSTDTQYF. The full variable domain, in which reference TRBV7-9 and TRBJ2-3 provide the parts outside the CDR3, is DTGVSQNPRHKITKRGQNVTFRCDPISEHNRLYWYRQTLGQGPEFLTYFQNEAQLEKSRLLSDRFSAERPKGSFSTLEIQRTEQGDSAMYLCASVRGRGSTDTQYFGPGTRLTVL.